This section outlines one TCR beta chain sequence together with its context. Sequencing was at deep level. Several immunoSEQ plates received, in even portions, the genomic DNA of each subset. The repertoire was sequenced with immunoSEQ multiplex PCR; TCRdb's copy has only in-frame clones and lacks some. Of over a million clones listed, around 98.5% are singletons. These data are taken from a study of shared clonotypes between healthy human individuals. Study summary: The cohort had a couple of women and a few men, ages 18 to 49.

The germline CDR1 and CDR2 sequences are LNHDA and SQIVND (reference sequence). This CDR3 contains 13 residues. V dropped 2 bases and J dropped 10 bases, with 12 bases sitting between them. V gene TRBV19 combines with J gene TRBJ2-1; unclear D gene. This sequence originates from a man aged 25-40 years in good health. What was sequenced was naive CD4+ T cells sorted from blood. Subset of the sample: CD45RA+ positively selected. CDR3 loop: CASSITRSKEQFF. CDR3 sequence (DNA): TGTGCCAGTAGTATAACACGTAGCAAGGAGCAGTTCTTC.